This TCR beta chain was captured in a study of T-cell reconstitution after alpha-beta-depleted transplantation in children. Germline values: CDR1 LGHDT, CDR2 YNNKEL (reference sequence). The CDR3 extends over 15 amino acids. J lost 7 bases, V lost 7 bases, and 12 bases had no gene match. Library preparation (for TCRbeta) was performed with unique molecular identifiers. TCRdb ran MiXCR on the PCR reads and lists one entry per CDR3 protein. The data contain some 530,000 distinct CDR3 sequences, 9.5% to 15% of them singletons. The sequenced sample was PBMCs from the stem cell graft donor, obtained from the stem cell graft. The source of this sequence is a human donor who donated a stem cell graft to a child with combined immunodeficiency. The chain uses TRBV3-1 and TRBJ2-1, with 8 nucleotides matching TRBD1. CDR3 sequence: CASTTTGGSGNEQFF. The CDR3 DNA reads TGTGCCAGCACCACAACAGGGGGATCGGGGAATGAGCAGTTCTTC.